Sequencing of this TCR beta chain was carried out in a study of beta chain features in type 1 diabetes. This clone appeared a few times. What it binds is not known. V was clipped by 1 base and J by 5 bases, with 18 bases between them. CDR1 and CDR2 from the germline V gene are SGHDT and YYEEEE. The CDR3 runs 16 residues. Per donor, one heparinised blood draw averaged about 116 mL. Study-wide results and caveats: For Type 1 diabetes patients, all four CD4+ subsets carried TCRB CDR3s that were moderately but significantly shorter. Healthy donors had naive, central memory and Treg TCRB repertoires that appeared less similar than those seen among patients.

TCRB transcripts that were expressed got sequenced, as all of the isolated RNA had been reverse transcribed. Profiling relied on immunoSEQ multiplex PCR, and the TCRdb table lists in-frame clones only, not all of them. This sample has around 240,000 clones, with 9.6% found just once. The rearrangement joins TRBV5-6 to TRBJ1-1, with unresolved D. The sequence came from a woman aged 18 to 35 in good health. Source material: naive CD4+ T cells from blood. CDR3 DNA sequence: TGTGCCAGCAGCTTGTCTCTTGGGCGTATACGTACTGAAGCTTTCTTT. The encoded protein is CASSLSLGRIRTEAFF.